Following are 29 T cell receptor beta chains from one sample sequenced in a study of beta chain features in type 1 diabetes. Expressed TCRB transcripts were sequenced because the entire RNA isolate underwent reverse transcription. Repertoires were generated with immunoSEQ multiplex PCR, while TCRdb's copy carries only in-frame clones and drops some. Found here are approximately 470,000 clones, around 30% of them singletons; the top ten hold 0.05% to 0.065%. The material sequenced was naive CD4+ T cells from blood. These receptors were obtained from a young man in good health.

The V and J genes are TRBV30 and TRBJ2-1; TRBD2 might be the D (5 bases). With 4 bases removed from V and 10 bases from J, the gap between germline ends came to 20 bases. CDR1 is GTSNPN and CDR2 is SVGIG in the germline V gene (reference sequence). The CDR3 is 14 amino acids. CDR3 sequence reads: CAWKEGTNIREQFF. DNA for the CDR3: TGTGCCTGGAAAGAGGGAACCAATATTAGGGAGCAGTTCTTC.

This clone has more than one count but fewer than ten. This chain joins TRBV28 and TRBJ1-2; unclear D gene. V lost 8 bases, J lost 0 bases, and 4 bases lay in between. The CDR3 is 11 residues long. Germline CDR1 and CDR2: MDHEN and SYDVKM. DNA for the CDR3: TGTGCCAGCGTTACTAACTATGGCTACACCTTC. This codes for CASVTNYGYTF.

In this sample, this clone turned up a few times. The gene calls are TRBV7-8 and TRBJ2-3, with D possibly TRBD2 on 6 matching bases. Trimming cost V 3 bases and J 3 bases, with 16 bases left between them. The CDR3 totals 16 residues. Germline CDR1 SGHVS, CDR2 FQNEAQ. The CDR3 DNA sequence: TGTGCCAGCAGCTTTCCCGACCCGGGAGTAACAGATACGCAGTATTTT. Its protein product is CASSFPDPGVTDTQYF.

This clone has more than one count but fewer than ten. The V gene is TRBV5-1, the J gene TRBJ2-5, with D unresolved. In germline, CDR1 is SGHRS, CDR2 YFSETQ. The CDR3 length is 12 residues. V was trimmed by 0 bases and J by 6 bases, leaving 6 bases between them. CDR3 protein: CASSLAEQTQYF. DNA of the CDR3: TGCGCCAGCAGCTTGGCCGAACAGACCCAGTACTTC.

This sequence joins TRBV9 and TRBJ1-1, with unresolved D. Germline CDR1 reads SGDLS; CDR2 reads YYNGEE. Between the trimmed V and J ends, which lost 0 bases and 10 bases, there was a span of 10 bases. This CDR3 is 12 amino acids long. The CDR3 sequence is CASSVGAGLAFF. CDR3 coding DNA: TGTGCCAGCAGCGTAGGTGCGGGCCTAGCTTTCTTT.

The chain joins TRBV6-5 to TRBJ2-1; 10 positions agree with TRBD1. This CDR3 contains 14 residues. Trimming cost V 5 bases and J 7 bases; bases outside gene matches: 5. The germline V gene has CDR1 MNHEY and CDR2 SVGAGI. CDR3 region: CASSDWDRGNEQFF. Here the CDR3 DNA reads TGTGCCAGCAGTGACTGGGACAGGGGAAATGAGCAGTTCTTC.

This clone was recorded a few times. The CDR3 bases are TGCAGCGTTGGGGGCGGCCACGGCAATGAGCAGTTCTTC. Its protein is CSVGGGHGNEQFF. V is TRBV29-1 and J is TRBJ2-1, with D tentatively TRBD1 (5 bases). Trimming removed 4 bases at V and 6 bases at J, with 13 bases between. Per the germline V gene, CDR1 is SQVTM and CDR2 is ANQGSEA. The CDR3 consists of 13 residues.

This CDR3 reads CASSPGRENTGELFF. Written as DNA, the CDR3 is TGTGCCAGCAGTCCGGGACGGGAGAACACCGGGGAGCTGTTTTTT. The genes are TRBV5-4 and TRBJ2-2; D is possibly TRBD1 or TRBD2 (5 bases each). The CDR3 extends over 15 amino acids. Trimming took off 5 bases at V and 1 base at J, with 12 bases between the two ends. The germline V gene encodes CDR1 SGHNT and CDR2 YYREEE (reference sequence).

In this sample, this clone turned up a few times. This chain links TRBV29-1 with TRBJ2-3; TRBD1 agrees at 9 bases. J was trimmed by 4 bases and V by 1 base; bases with no gene match: 9. CDR3 length: 16 amino acids. Germline V gives CDR1 SQVTM, CDR2 ANQGSEA. The CDR3 sequence: CSVEGSNRGPPDTQYF. The DNA for the CDR3 is TGCAGCGTTGAAGGATCCAACAGGGGGCCCCCAGATACGCAGTATTTT.

This clone occurred a few times. The V gene is TRBV28, the J gene TRBJ2-5, with 10 bases fitting TRBD2. Trimming removed 7 bases from V and 3 bases from J; junction bases left unmatched: 11. The CDR3 totals 16 residues. CDR1 MDHEN and CDR2 SYDVKM come from the germline V gene. CDR3 protein: CASNPTGTSAKETQYF. Written as DNA, the CDR3 is TGTGCCAGCAACCCCACCGGGACTAGCGCAAAAGAGACCCAGTACTTC.

The chain uses TRBV5-4 and TRBJ2-3; 7 positions agree with TRBD1. This CDR3 comprises 17 residues. V lost 4 bases and J lost 1; bases outside the gene matches: 12. Germline lookup yields CDR1 SGHNT and CDR2 YYREEE (reference sequence). In DNA form, the CDR3 reads TGTGCCAGCAGCGCGCAAACCGATACAGGGGGCACAGATACGCAGTATTTT. Its protein is CASSAQTDTGGTDTQYF. The variable domain in full, with the rest retrieved from reference TRBV5-4 and TRBJ2-3, is ETGVTQSPTHLIKTRGQQVTLRCSSQSGHNTVSWYQQALGQGPQFIFQYYREEENGRGNFPPRFSGLQFPNYSSELNVNALELDDSALYLCASSAQTDTGGTDTQYFGPGTRLTVL.

This clone was observed a few times. The chain recombines TRBV7-2 with TRBJ2-5; D may correspond to TRBD1 or TRBD2 (5 bases each). The CDR3 runs 12 residues. V was pared by 5 bases and J by 4 bases, with 8 bases between. Germline values: CDR1 SGHTA, CDR2 FQGNSA. The CDR3 DNA reads TGTGCCAGCAGCCTGGGGGTAGAGACCCAGTACTTC. Translation gives CASSLGVETQYF.

This clone was counted only a few times. The genes are TRBV29-1 and TRBJ2-3; the D gene is possibly TRBD2 (6 bases). V lost 6 bases to trimming and J lost 0 bases, with 19 bases between them. Germline values: CDR1 SQVTM, CDR2 ANQGSEA. This CDR3 is built from 16 residues. The DNA for the CDR3 is TGCAGCGTCATGGGCCTTGGAGGGACTAGCACAGATACGCAGTATTTT. Amino acids: CSVMGLGGTSTDTQYF.

This clone occurred a few times. The V call is TRBV25-1, the J call TRBJ2-5; D uncertain. The CDR3 is made up of 13 amino acids. Looked up from germline, CDR1 is MGHDK and CDR2 is SYGVNS. V was pared by 0 bases and J by 5 bases, with 7 bases between. Here the CDR3 reads CASSEYVGETQYF. DNA of the CDR3: TGTGCCAGCAGTGAATATGTGGGGGAGACCCAGTACTTC.

V usage is TRBV5-4 and J usage is TRBJ1-1; tentative D call: TRBD1 (5 bases). This CDR3 contains 13 residues. Germline V gene sequence: CDR1 SGHNT, CDR2 YYREEE (reference sequence). V was cut by 4 bases and J by 1 base, with 8 bases left in between. The CDR3 spells CASSPGGNTEAFF. The CDR3 DNA reads as TGTGCCAGCAGCCCTGGGGGGAACACTGAAGCTTTCTTT. Supplemented by reference TRBV5-4 and TRBJ1-1, the full variable domain reads ETGVTQSPTHLIKTRGQQVTLRCSSQSGHNTVSWYQQALGQGPQFIFQYYREEENGRGNFPPRFSGLQFPNYSSELNVNALELDDSALYLCASSPGGNTEAFFGQGTRLTVV.

The chain combines TRBV19 with TRBJ2-5; maybe TRBD2 (5 bases). Per germline, CDR1 LNHDA and CDR2 SQIVND (reference sequence). V dropped 3 bases and J dropped 5 bases, with 10 bases sitting between them. There are 13 residues in the CDR3. The CDR3 sequence: CASSMGRGETQYF. For the CDR3, the DNA is TGTGCCAGTAGTATGGGTAGAGGGGAGACCCAGTACTTC.

The V and J genes are TRBV15 and TRBJ1-1; TRBD1 matches at 7 bases. Looked up from germline, CDR1 is LNHNV and CDR2 is YYDKDF (reference sequence). CDR3 size: 14 residues. With 5 bases clipped from V and 6 bases from J, the junction kept 9 bases outside the gene matches. The CDR3 bases are TGTGCCACCAGCCGAAGGACAGGTTACGCTGAAGCTTTCTTT. As protein: CATSRRTGYAEAFF.

This clone was observed a handful of times. The CDR3 DNA reads as TGTGCCAGCAACCTCCCGAGCACTGAAGCTTTCTTT. Protein: CASNLPSTEAFF. This sequence joins TRBV7-9 and TRBJ1-1; D gene unclear. Germline-derived CDR1 and CDR2 are SEHNR and FQNEAQ (reference sequence). This CDR3 spans 12 amino acids. Trimming pared 7 bases from V and 4 bases from J, leaving 10 bases between.

The chain joins TRBV7-9 to TRBJ2-7; D gene uncertain. Germline V CDR1 and CDR2: SEHNR, FQNEAQ (reference sequence). V lost 1 base and J 7 bases, leaving 14 bases between the germline ends. The CDR3 length is 14 residues. The CDR3 sequence: CASSLESYSFEQYF. The CDR3 DNA is TGTGCCAGCAGCTTAGAGAGTTACTCGTTTGAGCAGTACTTC. The full variable domain, rest sourced from reference TRBV7-9 and TRBJ2-7, is DTGVSQNPRHKITKRGQNVTFRCDPISEHNRLYWYRQTLGQGPEFLTYFQNEAQLEKSRLLSDRFSAERPKGSFSTLEIQRTEQGDSAMYLCASSLESYSFEQYFGPGTRLTVT.

The table lists this clone with a few counts. The rearrangement links TRBV18 to TRBJ1-1; maybe TRBD1 (5 bases). CDR1 is KGHSH and CDR2 is LQKENI in the germline V gene. The CDR3 is 15 amino acids. Between the trimmed V and J ends, which lost 2 bases and 0 bases, there was a span of 10 bases. The CDR3, as DNA: TGTGCCAGCTCACCATCCAGGGCCCTGAACACTGAAGCTTTCTTT. Translation: CASSPSRALNTEAFF. Complete variable domain (other parts from reference TRBV18 and TRBJ1-1): NAGVMQNPRHLVRRRGQEARLRCSPMKGHSHVYWYRQLPEEGLKFMVYLQKENIIDESGMPKERFSAEFPKEGPSILRIQQVVRGDSAAYFCASSPSRALNTEAFFGQGTRLTVV.

This clone turned up a few times. This chain connects TRBV27 to TRBJ1-2; D not certain. Trimming shortened V by 3 bases and J by 1 base, and 6 bases separated the two germline ends. The CDR3 runs to 13 residues. CDR1 MNHEY and CDR2 SMNVEV come from the germline V gene (reference sequence). CDR3 sequence (DNA): TGTGCCAGCAGTTTTGGCAGTAACTATGGCTACACCTTC. Protein sequence: CASSFGSNYGYTF.

This clone was detected a few times. Other DNA sequences of this sample code for an identical CDR3. The chain is built from TRBV9 and TRBJ2-1; TRBD2 matches 7 bases. Looked up from germline, CDR1 is SGDLS and CDR2 is YYNGEE. After removal of 4 bases from V and 0 bases from J, the junction contained 4 bases not matched to a gene. This CDR3 contains 15 residues. The CDR3 is CASSPASGSYNEQFF. CDR3 coding DNA: TGTGCCAGCAGCCCCGCTAGCGGCTCCTACAATGAGCAGTTCTTC. Using reference TRBV9 and TRBJ2-1 for the parts outside the CDR3, the full variable domain is DSGVTQTPKHLITATGQRVTLRCSPRSGDLSVYWYQQSLDQGLQFLIQYYNGEERAKGNILERFSAQQFPDLHSELNLSSLELGDSALYFCASSPASGSYNEQFFGPGTRLTVL.

The chain uses TRBV29-1 and TRBJ2-3; weak D call: TRBD2 (5 bases). Trimming took off 3 bases at V and 14 bases at J, with 24 bases between the two ends. The CDR3 is made up of 14 amino acids. Germline loops: CDR1 SQVTM, CDR2 ANQGSEA. In nucleotides, the CDR3 is TGCAGCGTTGATACCAGCGGCATCAGATATAGGTCGTATTTT. Translated, it gives CSVDTSGIRYRSYF.

A word on this clone: This could be a read error, since a much larger clone is one nucleotide away. The chain links TRBV30 to TRBJ2-6; no firm D call. The CDR3 runs to 16 residues. The V gene's germline CDR1 is GTSNPN and CDR2 SVGIG (reference sequence). The V end lost 4 bases, the J end lost 2 bases, and 15 bases lay between the germline ends. The DNA of the CDR3 is TGTGCCTGGAAGGCAGGCCTCAGCGCTGGGGCCAACGTCCTGACTTTC. Translating gives CAWKAGLSAGANVLTF.

The gene calls are TRBV30 and TRBJ2-7; D is unresolved. CDR1 is GTSNPN and CDR2 is SVGIG in the germline V gene (reference sequence). This CDR3 contains 16 residues. Trimming took 0 bases from V and 7 from J, leaving 22 bases between them. For the CDR3, the DNA is TGTGCCTGGAGTGTACTACTCTTGGACCGCTCCTGGGAGCAGTACTTC. It translates to CAWSVLLLDRSWEQYF.

This clone turned up a few times. The J gene is TRBJ2-4, the V gene TRBV4-2; D possibly corresponds to TRBD2 (6 bases). The CDR3 is made up of 15 amino acids. CDR1 is LGHNA, CDR2 YNFKEQ, per germline. Trimming took 0 bases from V and 2 from J, leaving 8 bases between them. CDR3 sequence (DNA): TGTGCCAGCAGCCAAGAGGGAGGTCCCAAAAACATTCAGTACTTC. It is translated as CASSQEGGPKNIQYF.

The sample holds a few counts of this clone. J is TRBJ2-1 and V is TRBV4-1; no reliable D call. This CDR3 spans 13 amino acids. Per the germline V gene, CDR1 is MGHRA and CDR2 is YSYEKL. Trimming took off 4 bases at V and 3 bases at J, with 7 bases between the two ends. In DNA form, the CDR3 reads TGCGCCAGCAGCCGGACGATCTACAATGAGCAGTTCTTC. This gives the protein CASSRTIYNEQFF.

This chain joins TRBV28 and TRBJ2-5; 8 bases fit TRBD1. In germline, CDR1 is MDHEN, CDR2 SYDVKM. V lost 5 bases to trimming and J lost 2 bases; unmatched junction nucleotides: 1. The CDR3 has 13 residues. CDR3 protein: CASSRTGQETQYF. As DNA, the CDR3 is TGTGCCAGCAGTCGGACAGGGCAAGAGACCCAGTACTTC.

This clone was observed a handful of times. V usage is TRBV14 and J usage is TRBJ2-7, with TRBD2 matching 12 bases. J gave up 12 bases and V 1 base, and 4 bases lay outside the gene matches. Germline-derived CDR1 and CDR2 are SGHDN and FVKESK. The CDR3 covers 13 residues. CDR3 loop: CASSQVTSGRRYF. For the CDR3, the DNA is TGTGCCAGCAGCCAAGTGACTAGCGGGAGACGGTACTTC.